The 21 T cell receptor beta chains below come from one sample, sequenced in a study of blood T cell repertoires in COVID-19. Sequencing was performed with immunoSEQ multiplex PCR; in TCRdb, only in-frame clones are kept and a portion is missing. This table holds approximately 91,000 clones, more than 75% found once. The sequencing input was peripheral blood. The receptors originated from a man between 65 and 80 years old with acute or convalescent COVID-19.

The V and J genes are TRBV6-5 and TRBJ1-1; D is undetermined. The CDR3 has 13 residues. Looked up from germline, CDR1 is MNHEY and CDR2 is SVGAGI. Trimming pared 7 bases from V and 3 bases from J, leaving 12 bases between. This CDR3 is CASTVLEDTEAFF. CDR3 DNA: TGTGCCAGCACGGTTCTCGAGGACACTGAAGCTTTCTTT.

The rearrangement links TRBV6-1 to TRBJ2-5; 9 bases map to TRBD1. CDR3 length: 15 amino acids. V was pared by 2 bases and J by 3 bases, with 4 bases of the junction left unmatched. Germline V lookup: CDR1 MNHNS, CDR2 SASEGT. CDR3 sequence reads: CASSEPGQGKETQYF. CDR3 DNA sequence: TGTGCCAGCAGTGAACCGGGACAGGGAAAAGAGACCCAGTACTTC.

The V and J genes are TRBV13 and TRBJ1-2; 7 positions match TRBD1. With V trimmed by 0 bases and J by 2 bases, 6 bases remained unmatched. CDR1 PRHDT and CDR2 FYEKMQ come from the germline V gene (reference sequence). This CDR3 contains 16 residues. The CDR3 is CASSLGGGITNYGYTF. For the CDR3, the DNA is TGTGCCAGCAGCTTAGGAGGGGGCATAACAAACTATGGCTACACCTTC.

The rearrangement links TRBV7-6 to TRBJ1-1; D gene unclear. The CDR3 is 13 residues long. V gave up 3 bases and J gave up 4 bases, with 9 bases separating them. Germline-derived CDR1 and CDR2 are SGHVS and FNYEAQ. Here the CDR3 DNA reads TGTGCCAGCAGCTTTAGAGGCGGCACTGAAGCTTTCTTT. Its translation is CASSFRGGTEAFF. Based on the CDR3 plus reference TRBV7-6 and TRBJ1-1, the full variable domain is GAGVSQSPRYKVTKRGQDVALRCDPISGHVSLYWYRQALGQGPEFLTYFNYEAQQDKSGLPNDRFSAERPEGSISTLTIQRTEQRDSAMYRCASSFRGGTEAFFGQGTRLTVV.

The chain employs TRBV18 and TRBJ2-1; tentatively, D is TRBD2 (5 bases). The germline gives CDR1 KGHSH, CDR2 LQKENI. The CDR3 length is 13 residues. Trimming pared 3 bases from V and 10 bases from J, leaving 13 bases between. CDR3 DNA: TGTGCCAGCTCACCCCCCGGCTCGGGGGAGCAGTTCTTC. It encodes CASSPPGSGEQFF.

The J gene is TRBJ1-2, the V gene TRBV5-1; tentative D call: TRBD1 (6 bases). The CDR3 consists of 13 residues. Germline V CDR1 and CDR2: SGHRS, YFSETQ. Trimming removed 4 bases from V and 2 bases from J, with 9 bases in between. The CDR3 loop reads CASSPDRNYGYTF. CDR3 nucleotides: TGCGCCAGCAGCCCCGACAGGAACTATGGCTACACCTTC.

The rearrangement links TRBV5-4 to TRBJ2-5, with D hard to call. Per germline, CDR1 SGHNT and CDR2 YYREEE (reference sequence). The CDR3 covers 13 residues. V was cut by 1 base and J by 4 bases, with 8 bases left in between. The DNA for the CDR3 is TGTGCCAGCAGCTTGACTCTCGGAGAGACCCAGTACTTC. Translated, it gives CASSLTLGETQYF.

CDR3: CASSPGTGGTDTQYF. Written as DNA, the CDR3 is TGTGCCAGCAGCCCCGGGACGGGGGGCACAGATACGCAGTATTTT. J is TRBJ2-3 and V is TRBV11-1; TRBD2 is a possible D gene (6 bases). Trimming took 5 bases from V and 1 from J, leaving 13 bases between them. Germline V lookup: CDR1 SGHAT, CDR2 FQDESV (reference sequence). The CDR3 extends over 15 amino acids.

This chain connects TRBV2 to TRBJ2-7, with TRBD1 as a possible D gene (6 bases). The CDR3 spans 14 residues. The germline V gene has CDR1 SNHLY and CDR2 FYNNEI. Trimming cost V 7 bases and J 0 bases, with 13 bases left between them. The CDR3 sequence is CASKGEKSSYEQYF. For the CDR3, the DNA is TGTGCCAGCAAGGGGGAGAAGAGCTCCTACGAGCAGTACTTC.

This clone was picked up one time. The chain couples TRBV6-5 to TRBJ1-1, with 9 bases aligning to TRBD1. In germline, CDR1 is MNHEY, CDR2 SVGAGI. This CDR3 contains 15 residues. The V gene end was trimmed by 5 bases and the J gene end by 1 base; junction bases not matched to a gene: 5. CDR3: CASSRGTGTNTEAFF. The CDR3 DNA reads TGTGCCAGCAGTAGGGGGACAGGGACGAACACTGAAGCTTTCTTT.

V and J are TRBV25-1 and TRBJ2-2, with TRBD1 matching over 8 bases. Trimming cost V 4 bases and J 2 bases; bases outside gene matches: 6. This CDR3 region has 16 residues. Germline CDR1 is MGHDK and CDR2 is SYGVNS. The CDR3 sequence is CASSAGTGGNTGELFF. As DNA, the CDR3 is TGTGCCAGCAGTGCGGGGACAGGAGGTAACACCGGGGAGCTGTTTTTT.

This chain joins TRBV30 and TRBJ1-2, with 9 positions matching TRBD1. Germline V gene sequence: CDR1 GTSNPN, CDR2 SVGIG (reference sequence). This CDR3 is 14 amino acids long. Germline trimming cut 2 bases from V and 8 bases from J; bases unmatched to any gene: 9. In nucleotides, the CDR3 is TGTGCCTGGAGTACCGGGACAGGGTTCTCGGGCTACACCTTC. Translated, it gives CAWSTGTGFSGYTF. The full variable domain, with the rest looked up from reference TRBV30 and TRBJ1-2, is SQTIHQWPATLVQPVGSPLSLECTVEGTSNPNLYWYRQAAGRGLQLLFYSVGIGQISSEVPQNLSASRPQDRQFILSSKKLLLSDSGFYLCAWSTGTGFSGYTFGSGTRLTVV.

The J gene is TRBJ1-6, the V gene TRBV18; 11 bases map to TRBD1. The CDR3 is made up of 15 amino acids. Germline CDR1 is KGHSH and CDR2 is LQKENI. The V and J ends lost 5 bases and 5 bases, in that order; junction bases with no gene match: 2. Written as DNA, the CDR3 is TGTGCCAGCTCAGGGGGACAGGGGGATAATTCACCCCTCCACTTT. It yields the protein CASSGGQGDNSPLHF.

V gene TRBV5-1 combines with J gene TRBJ2-3, with a possible D match to TRBD2 (5 bases). The germline V and J ends were trimmed by 4 bases and 0 bases, with 18 bases remaining between them. This CDR3 region has 17 residues. The germline V gene encodes CDR1 SGHRS and CDR2 YFSETQ. CDR3 nucleotide sequence: TGCGCCAGCAGCCCGGTTCCCGGGGTCCCTAGCACAGATACGCAGTATTTT. Translated, it gives CASSPVPGVPSTDTQYF.

In this sample, this clone turned up a few times. The DNA of the CDR3 is TGTGCCAGCAGCCAATCGGGACAGGGGGTGTTTGGCTACACCTTC. Its protein is CASSQSGQGVFGYTF. The chain couples TRBV3-1 (or the pseudogene TRBV3-2) to TRBJ1-2; 11 nucleotides match TRBD1. The length of the CDR3 is 15 residues. Per the germline V gene, CDR1 is LGHDT and CDR2 is YNNKEL (reference sequence). With V trimmed by 2 bases and J by 7 bases, 6 bases remained unmatched.

V usage is TRBV5-1 and J usage is TRBJ2-3, with 7 bases that match TRBD1. Trimming at V came to 3 bases and at J to 2 bases, leaving 6 bases not matched to a gene. The CDR3 has 15 amino acids. Germline CDR1 and CDR2: SGHRS and YFSETQ. In nucleotides, the CDR3 is TGCGCCAGCAGCTCCCGGGACAGAACCACAGATACGCAGTATTTT. This codes for CASSSRDRTTDTQYF.

This clone was detected only once. The chain uses TRBV29-1 and TRBJ2-2; D might be TRBD1 (6 bases). Germline CDR1 SQVTM, CDR2 ANQGSEA. CDR3 length: 14 residues. The V end lost 6 bases, the J end lost 0 bases, and 11 bases lay between the germline ends. CDR3 coding DNA: TGCAGCGTCCAGCGACAGGCGAACACCGGGGAGCTGTTTTTT. Its translation is CSVQRQANTGELFF.

The chain has TRBV5-6 and TRBJ2-5, with 10 bases matching TRBD1. This CDR3 contains 15 residues. V was pared by 3 bases and J by 5 bases, with 7 bases of the junction left unmatched. Germline V lookup: CDR1 SGHDT, CDR2 YYEEEE. The CDR3 sequence: CASSSGTGEGETQYF. CDR3 in DNA: TGTGCCAGCAGCTCCGGGACAGGGGAAGGGGAGACCCAGTACTTC.

This clone was seen only a few times. The J gene is TRBJ1-3, the V gene TRBV3-1 (or the pseudogene TRBV3-2); TRBD1 matches 7 bases. Germline V gives CDR1 LGHDT, CDR2 YNNKEL (reference sequence). The CDR3 is 17 amino acids. Trimming at V came to 2 bases and at J to 0 bases, leaving 7 bases not matched to a gene. CDR3 protein: CASSQRPQGPSGNTIYF. CDR3 nucleotides: TGTGCCAGCAGCCAACGGCCACAGGGGCCCTCTGGAAACACCATATATTTT.

This clone has a single count. As DNA, the CDR3 is TGTGCCACCAGTGATCACCGGACAGGGGGCTATGGCTACACCTTC. Protein sequence: CATSDHRTGGYGYTF. The chain is built from TRBV24-1 and TRBJ1-2, with TRBD1 matching 10 bases. The length of the CDR3 is 15 residues. Germline lookup yields CDR1 KGHDR and CDR2 SFDVKD. The V segment lost 3 bases and the J segment 4 bases; nucleotides outside the gene matches: 4.

The chain couples TRBV10-2 to TRBJ2-1; D is possibly TRBD2 (5 bases). The V end was cut by 2 bases, the J end by 15 bases, with 11 bases between. The CDR3 loop spans 11 amino acids. Germline V CDR1 and CDR2: WSHSY, SAAADI. The CDR3 region is CASSEGLVRFF. CDR3 coding DNA: TGCGCCAGCAGTGAGGGACTCGTTCGGTTCTTC.